Listed below are T cell receptor beta chains from one sample, sequenced in a study of early T cells in non-severe SARS-CoV-2 infection. TCRdb redid the calling of the 5' RACE reads with MiXCR, one entry per CDR3 protein. The sample has 70,000 to 85,000 distinct CDR3 sequences; around an eighth are singletons. Sequencing was performed on whole blood. Receptors were obtained from an adult who was a healthcare worker with PCR-confirmed SARS-CoV-2 infection or an uninfected control (not recorded which). Each CDR3 is given with its conserved first and last residue. The D gene is left open where the match is weak. Expanded clones are given a class, and other clones once, few, many or no size at all.

clone size	V gene	J gene	D gene	CDR3 protein	CDR3 DNA
many	TRBV10-3	TRBJ2-6	.	CAISVAGKPSGANVLTF	TGTGCCATCAGTGTTGCAGGGAAGCCCTCTGGGGCCAACGTCCTGACTTTC
many	TRBV18	TRBJ1-1	.	CASSPAEGRGAFF	TGTGCCAGCTCACCGGCAGAGGGGCGCGGTGCTTTCTTT
.	TRBV27	TRBJ1-2	TRBD1	CASSPLDRDHGYTF	TGTGCCAGCAGCCCCCTGGACAGGGACCATGGCTACACCTTC
few	TRBV5-1	TRBJ1-1	.	CASSGMGQNTEAFF	TGCGCCAGCAGCGGAATGGGACAGAACACTGAAGCTTTCTTT
.	TRBV28	TRBJ1-1	.	CASSAGGNTEAFF	TGTGCCAGCAGTGCCGGGGGGAACACTGAAGCTTTCTTT
few	TRBV5-6	TRBJ2-1	.	CASSLVGTSYNEQFF	TGTGCCAGCAGCTTGGTTGGAACCTCCTACAATGAGCAGTTCTTC
few	TRBV10-3	TRBJ2-1	.	CAISDGARDEQFF	TGTGCCATCAGTGACGGGGCTAGGGATGAGCAGTTCTTC
many	TRBV7-9	TRBJ2-7	.	CASSSRSGFDEQYF	TGTGCCAGCAGCTCCCGGTCAGGGTTCGACGAGCAGTACTTC
many	TRBV7-9	TRBJ1-5	.	CASSLYSQPQHF	TGTGCCAGCAGCTTATACTCTCAGCCCCAGCATTTT
many	TRBV20-1	TRBJ1-1	TRBD1	CSAPGQRDF	TGCAGTGCGCCGGGACAGCGGGATTTT
.	TRBV30	TRBJ2-5	.	CAWSKPPGPHRETQYF	TGTGCCTGGAGTAAACCTCCGGGACCTCACCGGGAGACCCAGTACTTC